This entry lists 20 T cell receptor beta chains sequenced from one sample in a study of early T cells in non-severe SARS-CoV-2 infection. TCRdb used MiXCR to reprocess the 5' RACE reads, holding one entry per CDR3 protein. The table has about 48,000 distinct CDR3 sequences, approximately 7.6% seen once. Material for sequencing was whole blood. The receptors here all came from an adult who was a healthcare worker with PCR-confirmed SARS-CoV-2 infection or an uninfected control (not recorded which).

This clonotype came up a few times. CDR3 bases: TGTGCCAGCAGTTTGAAGCAGGGATATAGGGATGAGCAGTTCTTC. It encodes CASSLKQGYRDEQFF. The rearrangement links TRBV12-3 or TRBV12-4 to TRBJ2-1; tentative D call: TRBD1 (5 bases). The CDR3 runs 15 residues. V was cut by 3 bases and J by 8 bases, with 17 bases left in between.

Ten or more counts support this clonotype. The chain carries TRBV7-8 and TRBJ1-5; no clear D. Trimming left V 5 bases short and J 0 bases short, with 8 bases between. Germline lookup yields CDR1 SGHVS and CDR2 FQNEAQ. CDR3 length equals 14 residues. CDR3 region: CASSRSNSNQPQHF. In DNA, the CDR3 is TGTGCCAGCAGCCGAAGTAATAGCAATCAGCCCCAGCATTTT. Complete variable domain (other parts from reference TRBV7-8 and TRBJ1-5): GAGVSQSPRYKVAKRGQDVALRCDPISGHVSLFWYQQALGQGPEFLTYFQNEAQLDKSGLPSDRFFAERPEGSVSTLKIQRTQQEDSAVYLCASSRSNSNQPQHFGDGTRLSIL.

This clonotype was observed many times. A read error may account for a junction end that differs from germline. This sequence joins TRBV5-6 and TRBJ1-4, with 8 bases that match TRBD1. This CDR3 has 12 residues. CDR1 is SGHDT, CDR2 YYEEEE, per germline. The CDR3 spells CASSLWTGPSIF. The DNA of the CDR3 is TGTGCCAGCAGCTTGTGGACAGGGCCCTCCATTTTT.

This clonotype showed up just a few times. This chain connects TRBV7-9 to TRBJ1-2, with D hard to call. Germline V lookup: CDR1 SEHNR, CDR2 FQNEAQ (reference sequence). The CDR3 has 14 residues. V was trimmed by 1 base and J by 2 bases, leaving 8 bases between them. This CDR3 is CASSLGTANYGYTF. CDR3 coding DNA: TGTGCCAGCAGCTTAGGTACAGCGAACTATGGCTACACCTTC. Drawing the rest from reference TRBV7-9 and TRBJ1-2, the complete variable domain is DTGVSQNPRHKITKRGQNVTFRCDPISEHNRLYWYRQTLGQGPEFLTYFQNEAQLEKSRLLSDRFSAERPKGSFSTLEIQRTEQGDSAMYLCASSLGTANYGYTFGSGTRLTVV.

This clonotype was seen many times. The CDR3 coding sequence is TGTGCCAGCAGCTTAGTTCAGGGGCGGGTTTATGAGCAGTTCTTC. Protein sequence: CASSLVQGRVYEQFF. The chain employs TRBV11-2 and TRBJ2-1, with D perhaps matching TRBD1 (6 bases). V was cut by 1 base and J by 8 bases, with 15 bases left in between. There are 15 residues in the CDR3. Germline V CDR1 and CDR2: SGHAT, FQNNGV.

This clonotype occurred many times. CDR3 protein: CSATGGAEAFF. The CDR3, as DNA: TGCAGTGCCACAGGGGGGGCTGAAGCTTTCTTT. The J gene is TRBJ1-1, the V gene TRBV20-1, with 8 positions matching TRBD1. J was trimmed by 6 bases and V by 6 bases; bases with no gene match: 3. The length of the CDR3 is 11 residues. Per the germline V gene, CDR1 is DFQATT and CDR2 is SNEGSKA (reference sequence).

Ten or more counts support this clonotype. The chain has TRBV6-6 and TRBJ2-7, with 7 nucleotides matching TRBD1. Germline-derived CDR1 and CDR2 are MNHNY and SVGAGI (reference sequence). With V trimmed by 0 bases and J by 3 bases, 8 bases remained unmatched. The CDR3 has 16 residues. In DNA, the CDR3 is TGTGCCAGCAGTTACTCGCGACCAGGGGGTAACTACGAGCAGTACTTC. It codes for CASSYSRPGGNYEQYF.

This clonotype was counted ten times or more. The chain recombines TRBV6-4 with TRBJ2-3, with 9 bases that match TRBD2. The V and J ends lost 2 bases and 2 bases, in that order; junction bases with no gene match: 5. Germline V lookup: CDR1 MRHNA, CDR2 SNTAGT. This CDR3 comprises 16 residues. The CDR3 reads CASSDGSGGHTDTQYF. CDR3 bases: TGTGCCAGCAGTGACGGTAGCGGGGGTCACACAGATACGCAGTATTTT.

This clonotype showed up many times. The chain employs TRBV20-1 and TRBJ1-2; 7 bases are shared with TRBD1. The CDR3 loop spans 18 amino acids. Unmatched junction bases numbered 15, after V lost 1 base and J lost 1 base. Germline V lookup: CDR1 DFQATT, CDR2 SNEGSKA (reference sequence). The CDR3 nucleotides are TGCAGTGCTAGAGTAGGGACAGCGAATCCAATAAGTAACTATGGCTACACCTTC. Amino acids: CSARVGTANPISNYGYTF.

This clonotype has at least ten counts. This chain joins TRBV7-9 and TRBJ2-2; the match to TRBD1 covers 7 bases. This CDR3 contains 17 residues. V gave up 5 bases and J gave up 5 bases; unmatched junction bases: 14. Per the germline V gene, CDR1 is SEHNR and CDR2 is FQNEAQ (reference sequence). The CDR3 sequence: CASSAPGTVIFTGELFF. The DNA for the CDR3 is TGTGCCAGCAGCGCTCCGGGGACAGTAATCTTTACCGGGGAGCTGTTTTTT.

Ten or more counts support this clonotype. This chain connects TRBV20-1 to TRBJ2-7; possible D gene TRBD1, 6 bases. In germline, CDR1 is DFQATT, CDR2 SNEGSKA (reference sequence). The CDR3 contains 12 residues. Trimming removed 3 bases from V and 2 bases from J, with 8 bases in between. The CDR3 here is CSARQGTYEQYF. The CDR3 bases are TGCAGTGCTAGGCAGGGGACCTACGAGCAGTACTTC.

This clonotype was observed a few times. This chain uses TRBV4-1 with TRBJ1-3; D not resolved. Trimming pared 4 bases from V and 1 base from J, leaving 11 bases between. Germline V gene sequence: CDR1 MGHRA, CDR2 YSYEKL. This CDR3 spans 15 amino acids. The CDR3, as DNA: TGCGCCAGCAGCCGGGGATACCAATCTGGAAACACCATATATTTT. Its protein product is CASSRGYQSGNTIYF.

The chain joins TRBV7-6 to TRBJ1-4; weak D call: TRBD1 (6 bases). The CDR3 runs 15 residues. Germline lookup yields CDR1 SGHVS and CDR2 FNYEAQ. V was cut by 5 bases and J by 0 bases, with 10 bases left in between. CDR3 region: CASSPRGATNEKLFF. In DNA, the CDR3 is TGTGCCAGCAGCCCTAGGGGGGCAACTAATGAAAAACTGTTTTTT.

This clonotype was seen a handful of times. This rearrangement joins TRBV3-1 to TRBJ1-2; 7 bases agree with TRBD1. The CDR3 has 13 residues. Per the germline V gene, CDR1 is LGHDT and CDR2 is YNNKEL (reference sequence). V lost 4 bases, J lost 4 bases, and 3 bases stayed unmatched. CDR3 sequence (DNA): TGTGCCAGCAGCCGCCGGGACAGCTATGGCTACACCTTC. Its translation is CASSRRDSYGYTF.

The V call is TRBV14, the J call TRBJ2-7; 15 bases fit TRBD2. The germline gives CDR1 SGHDN, CDR2 FVKESK. The trim removed 1 base at V and 7 bases at J, leaving 5 bases unmatched. CDR3 length equals 16 residues. The chain's CDR3 is CASSQAGLAGGTEQYF. CDR3 DNA sequence: TGTGCCAGCAGCCAAGCCGGACTAGCGGGGGGGACAGAGCAGTACTTC.

This clonotype was picked up a small number of times. Here the CDR3 omits its conserved ending phenylalanine or tryptophan, so a read error is the likely source. The limits of the CDR3 on the DNA are not certain, so only TCRdb's listed CDR3 is given. V and J are TRBV2 and TRBJ2-7; the table's D call, TRBD2, has no DNA check behind it. Germline V gene lookup returns CDR1 SNHLY and CDR2 FYNNEI. Termini included, the CDR3 measures 10 amino acids. Here the CDR3 reads CASSTGLPFL.

There are many counts of this clonotype. The chain combines TRBV20-1 with TRBJ2-7; D not certain. Trimming took 0 bases from V and 1 from J, leaving 10 bases between them. CDR3 size: 14 residues. Per germline, CDR1 DFQATT and CDR2 SNEGSKA (reference sequence). The CDR3 region has the DNA TGCAGTGCTAGAGATCCGGTAGGGTCCTACGAGCAGTACTTC. Encoded protein: CSARDPVGSYEQYF.

Ten or more counts support this clonotype. The gene calls are TRBV18 and TRBJ1-2; 9 bases align to TRBD1. The V segment lost 5 bases and the J segment 3 bases; nucleotides outside the gene matches: 7. Looked up from germline, CDR1 is KGHSH and CDR2 is LQKENI. The CDR3 is 15 residues long. The CDR3: CASSTGTGRDYGYTF. Written as DNA, the CDR3 is TGTGCCAGCTCAACCGGGACAGGGAGAGACTATGGCTACACCTTC.

The rearrangement joins TRBV11-2 to TRBJ2-2, with 7 bases identical to TRBD1. Germline lookup yields CDR1 SGHAT and CDR2 FQNNGV. V gave up 3 bases and J gave up 6 bases; unmatched junction bases: 7. There are 15 residues in the CDR3. CDR3 DNA: TGTGCCAGCAGCTTGACAGGGAGTCGGGCCGGGGAGCTGTTTTTT. Amino acid sequence: CASSLTGSRAGELFF.

This clonotype was picked up many times. The genes are TRBV28 and TRBJ2-7; weak D call: TRBD1 (5 bases). The CDR3 contains 14 residues. The V end lost 2 bases, the J end lost 5 bases, and 13 bases lay between the germline ends. Germline CDR1 MDHEN, CDR2 SYDVKM. In DNA, the CDR3 is TGTGCCAGCAGTTTAAACAGGAAAGGGAACGAGCAGTACTTC. This codes for CASSLNRKGNEQYF.